A single sample is the source of the 21 T cell receptor beta chains below, sequenced in a study of blood T cell repertoires in COVID-19. TCRdb keeps only in-frame clones here, not all; method: immunoSEQ multiplex PCR. Here the sample spans about 160,000 clones, about 86% being singletons. The sequencing sample was made of peripheral blood. The receptors originated from a woman in her 70s with acute or convalescent COVID-19.

This chain uses TRBV9 with TRBJ2-1, with 8 bases matching TRBD2. V lost 2 bases, J lost 8 bases, and 12 bases stayed unmatched. CDR1 is SGDLS and CDR2 is YYNGEE in the germline V gene. The CDR3 is made up of 16 amino acids. The CDR3 bases are TGTGCCAGCAGCGTCATGCTTCGGGGGGGCTTCGATGAGCAGTTCTTC. It encodes CASSVMLRGGFDEQFF.

This rearrangement joins TRBV7-8 to TRBJ2-3; no definite D call. Trimming pared 1 base from V and 0 bases from J, leaving 8 bases between. The CDR3 contains 15 residues. Germline V gene data show CDR1 as SGHVS and CDR2 as FQNEAQ. The CDR3 nucleotides are TGTGCCAGCAGCTTAGAATCTAGAAGCACAGATACGCAGTATTTT. The encoded protein is CASSLESRSTDTQYF. Drawing the rest from reference TRBV7-8 and TRBJ2-3, the complete variable domain is GAGVSQSPRYKVAKRGQDVALRCDPISGHVSLFWYQQALGQGPEFLTYFQNEAQLDKSGLPSDRFFAERPEGSVSTLKIQRTQQEDSAVYLCASSLESRSTDTQYFGPGTRLTVL.

The gene calls are TRBV9 and TRBJ1-6; D gene unclear. CDR3 size: 14 residues. Germline assignment: CDR1 SGDLS and CDR2 YYNGEE. V gave up 0 bases and J gave up 6 bases, with 7 bases separating them. In nucleotides, the CDR3 is TGTGCCAGCAGCGTAGATGTGGCTAATTCACCCCTCCACTTT. Amino acids: CASSVDVANSPLHF. Drawing the rest from reference TRBV9 and TRBJ1-6, the complete variable domain is DSGVTQTPKHLITATGQRVTLRCSPRSGDLSVYWYQQSLDQGLQFLIQYYNGEERAKGNILERFSAQQFPDLHSELNLSSLELGDSALYFCASSVDVANSPLHFGNGTRLTVT.

The CDR3 sequence: CASSLAREGTQPQHF. Here the CDR3 DNA reads TGTGCCAGCAGCTTAGCTCGGGAGGGCACTCAGCCCCAGCATTTT. The gene calls are TRBV7-8 and TRBJ1-5; no definite D call. This CDR3 is built from 15 residues. Germline V gene data show CDR1 as SGHVS and CDR2 as FQNEAQ. V gave up 0 bases and J gave up 6 bases, with 12 bases separating them.

This chain joins TRBV11-2 and TRBJ1-2, with 7 bases that match TRBD1. In germline, CDR1 is SGHAT, CDR2 FQNNGV. Trimming cost V 5 bases and J 3 bases; bases outside gene matches: 3. This CDR3 has 13 amino acids. CDR3: CASSEGQYYGYTF. CDR3 coding DNA: TGTGCCAGCAGCGAGGGACAGTACTATGGCTACACCTTC.

The chain combines TRBV28 with TRBJ1-4, with a weak D call TRBD1 (6 bases). V was pared by 2 bases and J by 6 bases, with 22 bases between. Germline V gene data show CDR1 as MDHEN and CDR2 as SYDVKM. The CDR3 is made up of 18 amino acids. The CDR3 region is CASSLPSTGKGPDEKLFF. The CDR3 coding sequence is TGTGCCAGCAGTTTACCCTCCACAGGGAAGGGTCCGGATGAAAAACTGTTTTTT.

This chain connects TRBV28 to TRBJ1-3, with no clear D. V lost 4 bases and J 4 bases, leaving 14 bases between the germline ends. This CDR3 comprises 15 residues. Germline CDR1 MDHEN, CDR2 SYDVKM. The CDR3 spells CASSSSHGNGNTIYF. The CDR3 coding sequence is TGTGCCAGCAGTTCCTCACACGGGAACGGAAACACCATATATTTT.

The chain employs TRBV10-3 and TRBJ2-7; 10 nucleotides align to TRBD1. CDR1 and CDR2 from the germline V gene are ENHRY and SYGVKD. The CDR3 is 15 amino acids. The trim removed 3 bases at V and 2 bases at J, leaving 4 bases unmatched. The CDR3 bases are TGTGCCATCAGTGACCGGGACAGGGGACCCTACGAGCAGTACTTC. Translated, it gives CAISDRDRGPYEQYF.

In DNA, the CDR3 is TGCGCCAGCAGCCGAGAACTAGCGGGAGGTTTTGGCTACGAGCAGTACTTC. Its protein is CASSRELAGGFGYEQYF. The rearrangement uses TRBV4-3 and TRBJ2-7, with 12 positions matching TRBD2. The CDR3 sequence is 17 residues long. Germline CDR1 reads LGHNA; CDR2 reads YSLEER. Trimming removed 4 bases from V and 3 bases from J; junction bases left unmatched: 10.

The V call is TRBV24-1, the J call TRBJ2-5; tentatively, D is TRBD1 (5 bases). CDR3 length equals 15 residues. Germline V lookup: CDR1 KGHDR, CDR2 SFDVKD. V was trimmed by 1 base and J by 4 bases, leaving 12 bases between them. The CDR3 loop reads CATSDFTQAAETQYF. The CDR3 DNA follows: TGTGCCACCAGTGATTTCACACAGGCCGCAGAGACCCAGTACTTC.

The rearrangement joins TRBV2 to TRBJ2-7; TRBD1 matches 9 bases. This CDR3 spans 18 amino acids. V lost 4 bases and J lost 2; bases outside the gene matches: 15. Germline values: CDR1 SNHLY, CDR2 FYNNEI. CDR3 sequence (DNA): TGTGCCAGCAGTGCCTACCCCCCGGGACAGGGATCTGCCTACGAGCAGTACTTC. This sequence encodes CASSAYPPGQGSAYEQYF. Full variable domain (outside the CDR3, taken from reference TRBV2 and TRBJ2-7): EPEVTQTPSHQVTQMGQEVILRCVPISNHLYFYWYRQILGQKVEFLVSFYNNEISEKSEIFDDQFSVERPDGSNFTLKIRSTKLEDSAMYFCASSAYPPGQGSAYEQYFGPGTRLTVT.

The V call is TRBV4-2, the J call TRBJ2-1, with a weak D call TRBD1 (5 bases). In germline, CDR1 is LGHNA, CDR2 YNFKEQ. The CDR3 extends over 15 amino acids. Trimming removed 0 bases at V and 8 bases at J, with 14 bases between. CDR3 coding DNA: TGTGCCAGCAGCCAAGATGGCCTCCTCAGGGATGAGCAGTTCTTC. Translated, it gives CASSQDGLLRDEQFF.

V and J are TRBV6-5 and TRBJ2-7; D might be TRBD1 (6 bases). CDR1 is MNHEY, CDR2 SVGAGI, per germline. The CDR3 loop spans 14 amino acids. Trimming stripped 5 bases from V and 6 bases from J, with 17 bases between. The CDR3: CASSPSAQGGEQYF. The CDR3 DNA follows: TGTGCCAGCAGTCCATCGGCACAGGGCGGCGAGCAGTACTTC.

The gene calls are TRBV7-2 and TRBJ2-5; 7 bases map to TRBD1. The CDR3 loop spans 15 amino acids. Germline V gene sequence: CDR1 SGHTA, CDR2 FQGNSA. V trimming: 1 base; J trimming: 5 bases; junction bases outside the gene matches: 7. CDR3 sequence: CASSLVQGVGETQYF. CDR3 nucleotide sequence: TGTGCCAGCAGCTTAGTCCAGGGGGTAGGCGAGACCCAGTACTTC.

The J gene is TRBJ2-6, the V gene TRBV19, with D tentatively TRBD1 (6 bases). V lost 6 bases, J lost 0 bases, and 9 bases lay in between. The CDR3 sequence is 15 residues long. Per germline, CDR1 LNHDA and CDR2 SQIVND (reference sequence). The CDR3 loop reads CASSGQTSGANVLTF. DNA for the CDR3: TGTGCCAGTAGCGGACAGACCTCTGGGGCCAACGTCCTGACTTTC.

The V and J genes are TRBV6-5 and TRBJ1-2; TRBD1 matches 7 bases. This CDR3 is 14 amino acids long. V trimming: 4 bases; J trimming: 3 bases; junction bases outside the gene matches: 5. Germline CDR1 is MNHEY and CDR2 is SVGAGI. Written as DNA, the CDR3 is TGTGCCAGCAGTTCATGGACAGGCGACTATGGCTACACCTTC. Protein sequence: CASSSWTGDYGYTF.

This rearrangement joins TRBV2 to TRBJ1-4; tentatively, D is TRBD1 (5 bases). The CDR3 runs to 13 residues. The germline V gene has CDR1 SNHLY and CDR2 FYNNEI. Between the trimmed V and J ends, which lost 6 bases and 0 bases, there was a span of 5 bases. DNA of the CDR3: TGTGCCAGCAGACAGGCAACTAATGAAAAACTGTTTTTT. Translation gives CASRQATNEKLFF.

The V and J genes are TRBV7-2 and TRBJ2-3, with D possibly TRBD2 on 5 matching bases. CDR1 and CDR2 from the germline V gene are SGHTA and FQGNSA. CDR3 length: 16 residues. Trimming took off 6 bases at V and 2 bases at J, with 18 bases between the two ends. CDR3 region: CASSYEGGLSTDTQYF. The CDR3 DNA follows: TGTGCCAGCAGTTACGAGGGTGGGCTTTCCACAGATACGCAGTATTTT.

The chain recombines TRBV10-2 with TRBJ2-3, with D possibly being TRBD2 (6 bases). Germline V gives CDR1 WSHSY, CDR2 SAAADI. Trimming cost V 4 bases and J 8 bases, with 10 bases left between them. This CDR3 contains 12 residues. CDR3 sequence: CASSARDSTQYF. CDR3 DNA sequence: TGCGCCAGCAGTGCGCGGGATTCTACGCAGTATTTT.

The chain couples TRBV7-9 to TRBJ2-3; 9 nucleotides line up with TRBD1. The CDR3 loop spans 15 amino acids. Germline V gene sequence: CDR1 SEHNR, CDR2 FQNEAQ (reference sequence). The V and J ends lost 5 bases and 6 bases, in that order; junction bases with no gene match: 9. The CDR3 sequence is CASSAGTGWGDTQYF. The DNA of the CDR3 is TGTGCCAGCAGCGCAGGGACAGGGTGGGGGGATACGCAGTATTTT.

This chain connects TRBV3-1 (or the pseudogene TRBV3-2) to TRBJ1-1; 8 nucleotides agree with TRBD1. Looked up from germline, CDR1 is LGHDT and CDR2 is YNNKEL (reference sequence). The ends lost 4 bases at V and 1 base at J; junction bases unmatched: 8. CDR3 length: 16 amino acids. Here the CDR3 reads CASSRSRGLWNTEAFF. CDR3 nucleotide sequence: TGTGCCAGCAGCCGAAGCAGGGGGCTCTGGAACACTGAAGCTTTCTTT.